This T cell receptor beta chain is drawn from a study of cytomegalovirus exposure and HLA in healthy donors. To note about this clone: Its antigen remains unknown.

Trimming stripped 0 bases from V and 2 bases from J, with 10 bases between. The CDR3 has 15 amino acids. Germline loops: CDR1 MNHNS, CDR2 SASEGT. PCR was performed using 60 Vbeta and 13 Jbeta primers. Sequencing was performed with immunoSEQ multiplex PCR; in TCRdb, only in-frame clones are kept and a portion is missing. The sample gives about 170,000 clones, more than 70% of which show up once; around 1.5% is in the top ten. General study points: Sequencing probably produced one cluster of sequence variants that were highly shared. Roughly uniform sequencing depth across donors was assumed, possibly incorrectly. Later genetic work tied a missense DCLRE1C variant to beta-chain V and J trimming. There were some public TCRs occurring in many donors, but most TCR sequences were rare.

The sample consisted of PBMCs. This chain joins TRBV6-1 and TRBJ1-2; D possibly corresponds to TRBD1 (5 bases). The receptor was derived from a male donor in good health and CMV-seronegative. The CDR3 loop is CASSEAQGTNYGYTF. DNA for the CDR3: TGTGCCAGCAGTGAAGCGCAGGGAACGAACTATGGCTACACCTTC.